The TCR beta chain under discussion was sequenced for a study of shared clonotypes between healthy human individuals. Study summary: Each donor had three CD4 naive, three CD4 memory, two CD8 naive and one CD8 memory plate.

All the donors were Caucasian adults who lived in Nashville, Tennessee. In replicate PCRs of sorted subsets, about 220 ng DNA, approximately 32,000 T cell genomes, was used. The data were produced by immunoSEQ multiplex PCR, yet TCRdb's version contains in-frame clones alone and is incomplete. This table holds some 1.5 million clones, 96% found once. The CDR3 is 17 residues long. With 4 bases clipped from V and 6 bases from J, the junction kept 12 bases outside the gene matches. Per the germline V gene, CDR1 is SGHRS and CDR2 is YFSETQ. The chain uses TRBV5-1 and TRBJ2-7, with 14 positions matching TRBD2. The sequenced sample consisted of naive CD4+ T cells sorted from blood. The subset here: CD45RA+ positively selected. The origin of this receptor is a man aged 30 to 45 in good health. The CDR3 loop is CASSQSGLAGAESEQYF. In DNA, the CDR3 is TGCGCCAGCAGCCAGTCGGGACTAGCGGGAGCCGAGTCCGAGCAGTACTTC.